The 28 T cell receptor beta chains below were found in one sample sequenced in a study of beta chain features in type 1 diabetes (dated by TCRdb to 2016 to 2019). The library was built by means of the immunoSEQ multiplex PCR assay. The entire amount of isolated RNA was reverse transcribed using the High Capacity cDNA Reverse Transcription Kit, so the sequenced TCRB transcripts were expressed ones. TCRdb provides this immuneACCESS table in a form limited to in-frame rearrangements. Some clones are lacking; in checked studies, under half of them reflect an unresolved V gene, and why the rest are absent is not known. The sample data list about 40,000 clones, and more than 40% of these were observed just once. The ten largest clones add up to 0.65% to 0.9% of the sample. Sequencing was carried out using central memory CD4+ T cells from blood. These receptors were taken from a woman between 18 and 29 years old in good health.

This chain connects TRBV7-8 to TRBJ2-1; D not certain. The CDR3 loop spans 16 amino acids. Trimming removed 1 base at V and 6 bases at J, with 16 bases between. CDR1 and CDR2 from the germline V gene are SGHVS and FQNEAQ. CDR3 sequence reads: CASSLEQPGSPNEQFF. CDR3 bases: TGTGCCAGCAGCTTAGAGCAACCAGGAAGTCCCAATGAGCAGTTCTTC.

The gene calls are TRBV7-3 and TRBJ1-1; D remains ambiguous. Germline V gene sequence: CDR1 SGHTA, CDR2 FQGTGA. V lost 3 bases, J lost 3 bases, and 8 bases lay in between. This CDR3 comprises 13 residues. In DNA, the CDR3 is TGTGCCAGCAGCTTCGGGATGGACACTGAAGCTTTCTTT. It is translated as CASSFGMDTEAFF.

This clone was detected a few times. The rearrangement joins TRBV14 to TRBJ2-2; 8 nucleotides agree with TRBD1. The CDR3 is 14 amino acids. J was trimmed by 5 bases and V by 6 bases; bases with no gene match: 5. Germline V lookup: CDR1 SGHDN, CDR2 FVKESK. The chain's CDR3 is CASRRTGRTGELFF. CDR3 DNA: TGTGCCAGCAGACGGACAGGGCGAACCGGGGAGCTGTTTTTT.

The rearrangement uses TRBV7-9 and TRBJ1-2, with a weak D call TRBD1 (6 bases). Germline V CDR1 and CDR2: SEHNR, FQNEAQ (reference sequence). V lost 0 bases, J lost 3 bases, and 23 bases lay in between. This CDR3 region has 19 residues. The CDR3 region has the DNA TGTGCCAGCAGCTTAGCCCGTGTAGGACAGTCTTTTGCTGACTATGGCTACACCTTC. Protein product: CASSLARVGQSFADYGYTF.

The chain has TRBV2 and TRBJ1-4; D remains ambiguous. The CDR3 runs 12 residues. The V gene's germline CDR1 is SNHLY and CDR2 FYNNEI. V dropped 4 bases and J dropped 8 bases, with 8 bases sitting between them. The CDR3, as DNA: TGTGCCAGCAGTGTTGAGGCGGAAAAACTGTTTTTT. It encodes CASSVEAEKLFF.

The chain has TRBV4-1 and TRBJ1-2; D unclear. The germline V gene has CDR1 MGHRA and CDR2 YSYEKL. V was trimmed by 1 base and J by 7 bases, leaving 4 bases between them. The CDR3 has 11 residues. CDR3 coding DNA: TGCGCCAGCAGCCAAGCCGGTGGCTACACCTTC. Amino acid sequence: CASSQAGGYTF.

The chain uses TRBV5-1 and TRBJ1-1; D uncertain. CDR1 and CDR2 (germline): SGHRS, YFSETQ. Between the trimmed V and J ends, which lost 0 bases and 1 base, there was a span of 7 bases. This CDR3 has 14 residues. The CDR3 nucleotides are TGCGCCAGCAGCTTGGATAGCGCGAACACTGAAGCTTTCTTT. Protein product: CASSLDSANTEAFF. Based on the CDR3 plus reference TRBV5-1 and TRBJ1-1, the full variable domain is KAGVTQTPRYLIKTRGQQVTLSCSPISGHRSVSWYQQTPGQGLQFLFEYFSETQRNKGNFPGRFSGRQFSNSRSEMNVSTLELGDSALYLCASSLDSANTEAFFGQGTRLTVV.

The chain is built from TRBV11-2 and TRBJ1-3; no clear D gene. V was cut by 6 bases and J by 1 base, with 7 bases left in between. Germline-derived CDR1 and CDR2 are SGHAT and FQNNGV. This CDR3 has 13 amino acids. This CDR3 reads CASRTTSGNTIYF. As DNA, the CDR3 is TGTGCCAGCAGAACCACTTCTGGAAACACCATATATTTT.

The chain carries TRBV14 and TRBJ2-7; no definite D call. The CDR3 runs to 14 residues. Germline V lookup: CDR1 SGHDN, CDR2 FVKESK. V was shortened by 3 bases and J by 0 bases, with 9 bases between the two germline ends. CDR3 nucleotide sequence: TGTGCCAGCAGCCAGCGCGGCAGCTCCTACGAGCAGTACTTC. Its protein is CASSQRGSSYEQYF.

This clone was recorded a few times. The chain uses TRBV6-1 and TRBJ2-2; D is perhaps TRBD1 (6 bases). Trimming removed 10 bases from V and 1 base from J, with 13 bases in between. The CDR3 extends over 14 amino acids. CDR1 and CDR2 from the germline V gene are MNHNS and SASEGT. The CDR3 DNA reads as TGTGCCACCAAACAGGGCCAGAACACCGGGGAGCTGTTTTTT. It specifies CATKQGQNTGELFF.

This rearrangement joins TRBV29-1 to TRBJ2-1; the match to TRBD2 covers 13 bases. The CDR3 sequence is 13 residues long. Germline V gene lookup returns CDR1 SQVTM and CDR2 ANQGSEA. V was clipped by 4 bases and J by 8 bases; unmatched bases: 2. The CDR3 spells CSVVGLAGDEQFF. CDR3 DNA: TGCAGCGTTGTAGGACTAGCGGGAGATGAGCAGTTCTTC.

This rearrangement joins TRBV2 to TRBJ2-3; D is perhaps TRBD1 (7 bases). Trimming cost V 6 bases and J 4 bases, with 20 bases left between them. Germline-derived CDR1 and CDR2 are SNHLY and FYNNEI. The CDR3 has 16 residues. CDR3 coding DNA: TGTGCCAGCAGCCCGGCGGGCAGGGGGGTGGCAGATACGCAGTATTTT. It specifies CASSPAGRGVADTQYF.

The J gene is TRBJ2-5, the V gene TRBV7-8; D remains unclear. CDR1 is SGHVS and CDR2 is FQNEAQ in the germline V gene. V shed 2 bases and J shed 1 base, with 8 bases lying between them. This CDR3 comprises 14 residues. CDR3 sequence: CASSLNSGQETQYF. The CDR3 DNA sequence: TGTGCCAGCAGCTTAAACAGTGGCCAAGAGACCCAGTACTTC.

Concerning this clone itself: One junction end disagrees with the germline gene, perhaps due to a read error. The chain is built from TRBV7-7 and TRBJ1-6; D is unclear. The CDR3 runs to 13 residues. Per germline, CDR1 SSHAT and CDR2 FNYEAQ (reference sequence). The CDR3 sequence is CASSEAGNSPLHF. The CDR3 DNA reads TGTGCTAGCAGCGAAGCAGGAAATTCACCCCTCCACTTT.

This clone has just a few counts. The chain links TRBV5-6 to TRBJ1-2; tentative D call: TRBD1 (5 bases). The CDR3 loop spans 14 amino acids. CDR1 SGHDT and CDR2 YYEEEE come from the germline V gene. The V gene lost 0 bases and the J gene lost 3 bases, with 9 bases spanning the gap. DNA for the CDR3: TGTGCCAGCAGCTTGGTACAGGCCGACTATGGCTACACCTTC. It is translated as CASSLVQADYGYTF. The whole variable domain, filled in from reference TRBV5-6 and TRBJ1-2, reads DAGVTQSPTHLIKTRGQQVTLRCSPKSGHDTVSWYQQALGQGPQFIFQYYEEEERQRGNFPDRFSGHQFPNYSSELNVNALLLGDSALYLCASSLVQADYGYTFGSGTRLTVV.

J is TRBJ1-5 and V is TRBV29-1; possible D gene TRBD1, 5 bases. CDR1 SQVTM and CDR2 ANQGSEA come from the germline V gene. Trimming removed 4 bases from V and 2 bases from J, with 9 bases in between. The CDR3 is 13 residues long. In DNA form, the CDR3 reads TGCAGCGTTGTTCAGGGTGGCAATCAGCCCCAGCATTTT. This translates into CSVVQGGNQPQHF.

This chain connects TRBV15 to TRBJ2-2; D may be TRBD1 (5 bases). In germline, CDR1 is LNHNV, CDR2 YYDKDF (reference sequence). Trimming took off 0 bases at V and 5 bases at J, with 7 bases between the two ends. The CDR3 totals 14 residues. The CDR3 spells CATSRDTGTGELFF. DNA of the CDR3: TGTGCCACCAGCAGAGATACAGGAACCGGGGAGCTGTTTTTT.

The chain carries TRBV10-1 and TRBJ2-1; 10 bases are a match to TRBD2. Germline-derived CDR1 and CDR2 are WNHNN and SYGVQD (reference sequence). V was clipped by 3 bases and J by 0 bases; unmatched bases: 11. The CDR3 is 19 residues long. The CDR3 reads CASSDSGLAGASSYNEQFF. DNA for the CDR3: TGCGCCAGCAGTGATTCAGGCCTAGCGGGGGCCAGCTCCTACAATGAGCAGTTCTTC.

This CDR3 reads CASSLPGVNEQFF. CDR3 in DNA: TGTGCCAGCAGCCTACCGGGTGTTAATGAGCAGTTCTTC. The chain carries TRBV5-5 and TRBJ2-1; D is uncertain. There are 13 residues in the CDR3. Germline loops: CDR1 SGHKS, CDR2 YYEKEE (reference sequence). Trimming removed 4 bases at V and 7 bases at J, with 12 bases between.

This chain connects TRBV11-2 to TRBJ2-1; D is undetermined. This CDR3 has 15 residues. Germline CDR1 and CDR2: SGHAT and FQNNGV. V was pared by 1 base and J by 6 bases, with 13 bases between. The CDR3, as DNA: TGTGCCAGCAGCTTAGGAGGCGGTAGCAGCAATGAGCAGTTCTTC. Its translation is CASSLGGGSSNEQFF.

This rearrangement joins TRBV9 to TRBJ2-4; TRBD2 aligns across 11 bases. CDR1 and CDR2 from the germline V gene are SGDLS and YYNGEE. Trimming took 2 bases from V and 4 from J; bases not matched to a gene: 2. This CDR3 region has 15 residues. The CDR3 DNA is TGTGCCAGCAGCGTGGGACTAGCGGATAAAAACATTCAGTACTTC. It translates to CASSVGLADKNIQYF.

There are a few counts of this clone. The chain carries TRBV7-2 and TRBJ2-7, with 12 bases fitting TRBD2. Germline V gene lookup returns CDR1 SGHTA and CDR2 FQGNSA. The junction had 4 bases not matched to a gene; V was cut back by 4 bases and J by 6 bases. The CDR3 is 14 residues long. The DNA of the CDR3 is TGTGCCAGCAGCTCCCCGGGACTAGCGGGCGAGCAGTACTTC. Encoded protein: CASSSPGLAGEQYF.

This clone was seen a few times. The chain uses TRBV28 and TRBJ2-3; TRBD2 is a possible D gene (5 bases). Germline CDR1 is MDHEN and CDR2 is SYDVKM. The CDR3 loop spans 15 amino acids. V lost 6 bases, J lost 4 bases, and 17 bases lay in between. DNA of the CDR3: TGTGCCAGCAGCAGCGGTTCGCGTGCGCCAGATACGCAGTATTTT. Translation gives CASSSGSRAPDTQYF.

This clone was counted a few times. The chain uses TRBV5-4 and TRBJ1-1; TRBD1 aligns across 7 bases. The CDR3 runs 15 residues. J gave up 3 bases and V 4 bases, and 9 bases lay outside the gene matches. Germline lookup yields CDR1 SGHNT and CDR2 YYREEE (reference sequence). CDR3: CASSLRDSGYTEAFF. The CDR3 DNA reads as TGTGCCAGCAGCCTCCGGGACAGCGGATACACTGAAGCTTTCTTT. The full variable domain, rest sourced from reference TRBV5-4 and TRBJ1-1, is ETGVTQSPTHLIKTRGQQVTLRCSSQSGHNTVSWYQQALGQGPQFIFQYYREEENGRGNFPPRFSGLQFPNYSSELNVNALELDDSALYLCASSLRDSGYTEAFFGQGTRLTVV.

This clone appeared a single time. This chain joins TRBV25-1 and TRBJ1-2, with 7 bases matching TRBD1. Germline trimming cut 7 bases from V and 8 bases from J; bases unmatched to any gene: 7. Germline assignment: CDR1 MGHDK and CDR2 SYGVNS. The CDR3 is 12 amino acids. CDR3 sequence (DNA): TGTGCCAGCAAAGAAAACAGGGGCGGCTACACCTTC. Protein product: CASKENRGGYTF.

The V call is TRBV30, the J call TRBJ1-3; TRBD1 is a possible D gene (5 bases). Germline lookup yields CDR1 GTSNPN and CDR2 SVGIG (reference sequence). The CDR3 is 15 amino acids. Trimming shortened V by 4 bases and J by 1 base, and 14 bases separated the two germline ends. DNA of the CDR3: TGTGCCTGGAAGGCGACAGCTACTTCTGGAAACACCATATATTTT. Protein sequence: CAWKATATSGNTIYF.

In this sample, this clone turned up a few times. V gene TRBV9 combines with J gene TRBJ2-1; D gene ambiguous. Germline-derived CDR1 and CDR2 are SGDLS and YYNGEE. The ends were cut back, 4 bases at V and 0 bases at J, with 11 bases in the middle. The CDR3 runs 15 residues. The DNA of the CDR3 is TGTGCCAGCAGCCCTTTTTCGGGCTCCTACAATGAGCAGTTCTTC. This gives the protein CASSPFSGSYNEQFF.

This clone was seen more than once but under ten times. The J gene is TRBJ1-3, the V gene TRBV18, with D tentatively TRBD1 (6 bases). The CDR3 runs 15 residues. V was clipped by 3 bases and J by 0 bases, with 9 bases between them. The germline V gene encodes CDR1 KGHSH and CDR2 LQKENI. The CDR3 loop is CASSPSGDSGNTIYF. CDR3 coding DNA: TGTGCCAGCTCACCGTCAGGGGACTCTGGAAACACCATATATTTT.